This TCR beta chain was retrieved from a study of T-cell memory formation after mild COVID-19. MiXCR, applied by TCRdb to the 5' RACE reads, yields one record per CDR3 protein. The sample lists some 160,000 distinct CDR3 sequences, around a third occurring once. Sequencing input: PBMCs or a T cell subset sorted from them (not recorded which). This sequence was found in an adult woman who had mild COVID-19 (a few samples of this study predate the infection). Cell type and time point are not known.

Written as DNA, the CDR3 is TGTGCCAGCAGCCCCCCTAGCGGGACGGACACCGGGGAGCTGTTTTTT. This gives the protein CASSPPSGTDTGELFF. The V and J genes are TRBV6-2 or TRBV6-3 and TRBJ2-2; 9 bases are a match to TRBD2. V gave up 6 bases and J gave up 3 bases; unmatched junction bases: 8. The CDR3 consists of 16 residues. Germline V gene data show CDR1 as MNHEY and CDR2 as SVGEGT.